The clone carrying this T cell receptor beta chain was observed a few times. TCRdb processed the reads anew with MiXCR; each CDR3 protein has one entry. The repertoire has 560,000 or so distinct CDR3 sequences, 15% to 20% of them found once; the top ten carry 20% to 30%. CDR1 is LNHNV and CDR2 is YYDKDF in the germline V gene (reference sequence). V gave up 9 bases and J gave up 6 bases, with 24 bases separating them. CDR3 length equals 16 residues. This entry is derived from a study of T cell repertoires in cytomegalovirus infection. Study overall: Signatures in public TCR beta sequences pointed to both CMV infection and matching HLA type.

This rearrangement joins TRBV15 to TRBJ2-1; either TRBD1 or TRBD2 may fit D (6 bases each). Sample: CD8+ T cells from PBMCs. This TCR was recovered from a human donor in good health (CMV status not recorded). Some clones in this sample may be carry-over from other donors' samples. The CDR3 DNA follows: TGTGCCACGGGTCGTAGCACTAGAGGGGGGCGCAATGAGCAGTTCTTC. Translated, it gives CATGRSTRGGRNEQFF.